This T cell receptor (beta chain) was captured by sequencing in a study of T cells in Graves' hyperthyroidism and ophthalmopathy. Broader study findings: In validation, the model predicted ophthalmopathy. These predictions came a median approximately 5.9 months before onset. Using 13 V-J features, a model discriminated ophthalmopathy from stable hyperthyroidism.

This clonotype was seen a few times. Its antigen is not known. Trimming at V came to 6 bases and at J to 9 bases, leaving 11 bases not matched to a gene. CDR1 is MNHNS, CDR2 SASEGT, per germline. This CDR3 is 13 amino acids long. Patients aged 18 to 65 had newly diagnosed hyperthyroidism of under 2 months' duration. Diagnostic decisions used clinical symptoms, serum thyroxine and TRAb, thyroid ultrasound and orbital computed tomography. Amplification targeted TCR beta CDR3 regions from RNA transcripts. The HTBI primer set was used in a first-round RT-PCR of the TCR CDR3. TCRdb re-derived calls from the multiplex PCR reads in MiXCR, one entry per CDR3 protein. The sample consists of hundreds of thousands of distinct CDR3 sequences, roughly 14% of them appearing once.

The clonotype originates from a woman in her twenties or thirties with Graves' hyperthyroidism that later progressed to Graves' ophthalmopathy. This chain uses TRBV6-1 with TRBJ2-7; TRBD1 aligns across 7 bases. The sequenced sample consisted of blood. Here the CDR3 DNA reads TGTGCCAGCAGAAATCCGGGACAGCAAGGGCAGTACTTC. It encodes CASRNPGQQGQYF.